This entry describes one T cell receptor (beta chain). Its antigen remains unknown. The data originate from a study of post-analysis software for immune sequencing data. Germline V CDR1 and CDR2: LGHDT, YNNKEL (reference sequence). This CDR3 contains 15 residues. The ends were cut back, 0 bases at V and 4 bases at J, with 10 bases in the middle. Unique molecular identifiers had been added to the TCR beta cDNA libraries. One entry per CDR3 protein results from TCRdb running MiXCR on the PCR reads. The sample lists hundreds of thousands of distinct CDR3 sequences, 55% to 60% seen once, with about 11% in the top ten. Study-level findings and limits: Patients used a few TRBV segments, including TRBV5-6, TRBV5-1 and TRBV20-1, more often than controls.

V is TRBV3-1 and J is TRBJ2-1; D possibly matches TRBD1 or TRBD2 (6 bases each). The TCR originated in a girl aged 2 to 9 with multiple sclerosis. Sequenced input: blood. The CDR3, as DNA: TGTGCCAGCAGCCAAGAGGGGGGCACATACAATGAGCAGTTCTTC. This encodes CASSQEGGTYNEQFF.